This T cell receptor (beta chain) was retrieved from a study of T cell responses to AZD1222 COVID-19 vaccine (dated by TCRdb to the early 2020s). At the level of the whole study: Because spike-specific TCR depth and breadth did not differ between the two schedules, AZD1222 recipients who got a second dose at roughly 4 weeks were pooled with those who got a second dose at roughly 12 weeks. Trial participants were enrolled by age into 18-55, 56-69 and 70-plus year subgroups, with about 150, 28 and 57 TCR-sequenced participants respectively. TCR sequencing covered approximately 230 trial participants: 207 given two doses of AZD1222 and approximately 25 given two doses of MenACWY control vaccine. Paper-wide results and their limitations: Epitopes outside the regions mutated in the B.1.351 and B.1.1.7 variants were reportedly recognized by nearly half of the unique spike-specific TCRs. Only six or seven AZD1222 recipients were SARS-CoV-2 seropositive at baseline, limiting conclusions about previously exposed vaccinees. The 56-69-year group was small, and its depth increase did not reach significance, likely because of low power. Most participants were white British and females outnumbered males, and the authors suggested that clonal diversity may have been underestimated. After two AZD1222 doses, spike-specific TCR breadth and depth were significantly higher than at day 0 and than in MenACWY recipients. Because no samples from the day 14 peak response were available, repertoires could be characterized only after the peak T cell response. The whole spike protein was spanned by vaccine-associated CD4 TCRs, and dominant responses were seen in regions 160-218 and 743-854.

What the time point label conveys for this sample: baseline before first vaccination. Vaccinee samples were obtained from the UK trials COV001 and COV002, which included a single-blind randomized controlled phase 2/3 trial of AZD1222 (ChAdOx1 nCoV-19) in healthy adults. Trial participant PBMC samples were collected at day 0 and day 28 after the second dose for TCRbeta chain sequencing. Note on this clone: No antigen is known for it. No base quality information exists; no much larger clone differs at one position.

The CDR3 regions of human TCRbeta chains were analyzed by immunosequencing. Turning to the authors' computational methods: Repertoire TCRs were checked for matches against a reference library of SARS-CoV-2-specific TCRs that had been generated using the MIRA antigen-specificity platform. Breadth was defined as the fraction of unique TCRs that were SARS-CoV-2-associated. Depth was defined as the fraction of total T cells that were SARS-CoV-2-associated. Using the MIRA data, each spike-specific TCR was mapped to the spike region that the TCR reacts to and placed in a CD4 or CD8 class. Log10-transformed breadth and depth values were compared by one-way ANOVA with Sidak's multiple comparisons tests. TCRdb limited this immuneACCESS table to in-frame rearrangements with V and J called. A share of clones is missing; checked studies link under half to unresolved V genes, and the rest is unexplained. That table gives V, J and clone size, and the DNA gave D and trimming. This sample has approximately 130,000 clones in its table, and around 90% of those were observed once. The ten largest clones add up to roughly 5.7% of the sample.

This clonotype was sampled from an adult in good health. The input for sequencing was peripheral blood, taken on day 0 of AZD1222 vaccination.

The sequenced DNA: TGTGCCAGTAGTTCAAGACAGGGGAGTAGTGAAAAACTGTTTTTT. This is translated as CASSSRQGSSEKLFF. The rearrangement combines TRBV19 with TRBJ1-4; 8 bases in the junction line up with TRBD1. Inclusive of the bounding cysteine and phenylalanine, the CDR3 is 15 residues long. Only the CDR3 region is kept as DNA, spanning 45 bases read in frame from base 1. As encoded in the germline V gene (reference sequence), CDR1 is LNHDA while CDR2 is SQIVND. The germline V and J ends show losses of 5 bases and 7 bases respectively, and no gene match explains 9 bases of the junction.